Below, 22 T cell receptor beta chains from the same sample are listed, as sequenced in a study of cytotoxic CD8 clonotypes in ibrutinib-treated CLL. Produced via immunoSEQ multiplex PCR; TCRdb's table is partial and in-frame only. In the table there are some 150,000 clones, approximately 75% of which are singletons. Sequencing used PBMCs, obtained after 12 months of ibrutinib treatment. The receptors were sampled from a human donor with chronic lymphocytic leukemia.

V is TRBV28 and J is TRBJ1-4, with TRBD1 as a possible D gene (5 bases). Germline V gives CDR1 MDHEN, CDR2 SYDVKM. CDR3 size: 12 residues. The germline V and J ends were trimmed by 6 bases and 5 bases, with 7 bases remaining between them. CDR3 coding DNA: TGTGCCAGCAGAGGGGTCAATGAAAAACTGTTTTTT. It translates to CASRGVNEKLFF.

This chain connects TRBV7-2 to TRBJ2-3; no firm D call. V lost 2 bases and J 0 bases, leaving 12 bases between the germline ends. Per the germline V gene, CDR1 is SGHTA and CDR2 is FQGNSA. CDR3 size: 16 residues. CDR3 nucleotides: TGTGCCAGCAGCTTAACGGGCAGTTCTAGCACAGATACGCAGTATTTT. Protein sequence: CASSLTGSSSTDTQYF.

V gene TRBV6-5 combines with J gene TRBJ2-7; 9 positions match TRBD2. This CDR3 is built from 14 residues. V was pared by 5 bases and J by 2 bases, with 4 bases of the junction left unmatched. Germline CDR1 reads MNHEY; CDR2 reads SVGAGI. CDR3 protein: CASSVTSGPYEQYF. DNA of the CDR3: TGTGCCAGCAGTGTGACTAGCGGACCCTACGAGCAGTACTTC.

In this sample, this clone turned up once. The CDR3 loop is CATQRVAGNEQYF. The CDR3 DNA reads TGTGCCACCCAAAGGGTAGCTGGGAACGAGCAGTACTTC. The chain uses TRBV6-1 and TRBJ2-7; D remains ambiguous. The V gene's germline CDR1 is MNHNS and CDR2 SASEGT. Trimming pared 10 bases from V and 5 bases from J, leaving 18 bases between. This CDR3 contains 13 residues.

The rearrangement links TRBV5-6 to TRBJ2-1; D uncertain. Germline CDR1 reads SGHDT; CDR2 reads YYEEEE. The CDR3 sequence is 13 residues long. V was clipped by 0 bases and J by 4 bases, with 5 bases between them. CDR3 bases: TGTGCCAGCAGCTTGGGATCTTACAATGAGCAGTTCTTC. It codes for CASSLGSYNEQFF.

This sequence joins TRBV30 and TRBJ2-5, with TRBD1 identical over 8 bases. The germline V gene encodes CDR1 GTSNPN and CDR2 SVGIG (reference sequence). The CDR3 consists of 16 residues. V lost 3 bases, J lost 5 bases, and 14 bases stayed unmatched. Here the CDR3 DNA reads TGTGCCTGGAGCTTGGGACAGGTATGGTCCCGGGAGACCCAGTACTTC. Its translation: CAWSLGQVWSRETQYF.

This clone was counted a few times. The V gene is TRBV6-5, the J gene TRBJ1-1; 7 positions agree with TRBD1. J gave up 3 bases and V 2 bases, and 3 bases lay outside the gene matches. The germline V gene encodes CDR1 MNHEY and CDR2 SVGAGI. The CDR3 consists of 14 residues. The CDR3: CASSYKGAYTEAFF. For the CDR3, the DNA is TGTGCCAGCAGTTACAAGGGGGCGTACACTGAAGCTTTCTTT.

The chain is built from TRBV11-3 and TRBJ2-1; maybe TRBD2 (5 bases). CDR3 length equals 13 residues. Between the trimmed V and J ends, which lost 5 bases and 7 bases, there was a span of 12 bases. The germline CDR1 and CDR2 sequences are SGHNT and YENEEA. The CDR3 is CASSQARLNEQFF. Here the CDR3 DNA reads TGTGCCAGCAGCCAAGCCAGACTAAATGAGCAGTTCTTC.

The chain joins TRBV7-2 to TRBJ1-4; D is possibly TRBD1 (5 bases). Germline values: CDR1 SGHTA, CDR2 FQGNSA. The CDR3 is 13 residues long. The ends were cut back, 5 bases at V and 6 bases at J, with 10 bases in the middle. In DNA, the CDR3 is TGTGCCAGCAGCCGGGACGGTGATGAAAAACTGTTTTTT. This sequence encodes CASSRDGDEKLFF.

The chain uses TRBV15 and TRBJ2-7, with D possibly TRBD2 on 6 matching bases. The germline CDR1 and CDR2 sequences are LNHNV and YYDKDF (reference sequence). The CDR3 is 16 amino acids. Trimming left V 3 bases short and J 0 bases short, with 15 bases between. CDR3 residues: CATSRPTGTYSYEQYF. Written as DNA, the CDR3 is TGTGCCACCAGCAGGCCTACCGGGACTTACTCCTACGAGCAGTACTTC.

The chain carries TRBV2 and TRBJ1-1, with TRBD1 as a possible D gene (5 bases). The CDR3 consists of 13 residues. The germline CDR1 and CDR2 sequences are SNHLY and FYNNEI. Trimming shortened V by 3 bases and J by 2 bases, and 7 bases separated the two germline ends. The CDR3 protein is CASSETENTEAFF. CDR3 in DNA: TGTGCCAGCAGTGAGACAGAAAACACTGAAGCTTTCTTT.

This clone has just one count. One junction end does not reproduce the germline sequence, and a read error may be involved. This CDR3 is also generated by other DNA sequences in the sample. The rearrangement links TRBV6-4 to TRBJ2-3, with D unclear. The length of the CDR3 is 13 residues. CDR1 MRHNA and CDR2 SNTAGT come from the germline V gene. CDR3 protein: CASSGHGTDTQYF. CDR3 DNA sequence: TGTGCCAGCAGTGGGCACGGAACAGATACGCAATATTTT.

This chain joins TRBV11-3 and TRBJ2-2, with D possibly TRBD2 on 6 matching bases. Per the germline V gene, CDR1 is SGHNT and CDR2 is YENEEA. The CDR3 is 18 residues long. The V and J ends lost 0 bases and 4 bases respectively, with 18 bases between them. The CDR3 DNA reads TGTGCCAGCAGCTTAGATCATTGGCTCTCGCGGGGCACCGGGGAGCTGTTTTTT. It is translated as CASSLDHWLSRGTGELFF.

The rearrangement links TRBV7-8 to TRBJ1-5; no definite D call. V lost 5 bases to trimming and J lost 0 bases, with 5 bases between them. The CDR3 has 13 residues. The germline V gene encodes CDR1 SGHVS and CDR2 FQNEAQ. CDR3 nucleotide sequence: TGTGCCAGCAGCCCCGGTAGCAATCAGCCCCAGCATTTT. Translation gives CASSPGSNQPQHF.

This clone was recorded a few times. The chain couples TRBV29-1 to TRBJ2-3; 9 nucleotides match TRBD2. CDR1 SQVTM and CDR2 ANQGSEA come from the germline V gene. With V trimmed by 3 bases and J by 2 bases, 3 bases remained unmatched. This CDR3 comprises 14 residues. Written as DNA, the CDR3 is TGCAGCGTTGAGGTAGCGGGGGTCACAGATACGCAGTATTTT. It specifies CSVEVAGVTDTQYF.

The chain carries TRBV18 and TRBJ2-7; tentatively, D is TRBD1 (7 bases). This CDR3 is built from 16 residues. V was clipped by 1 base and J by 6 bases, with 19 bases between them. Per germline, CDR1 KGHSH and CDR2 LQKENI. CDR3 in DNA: TGTGCCAGCTCACCACAGCCGCCCGGGCAGGGGGGCGAGCAGTACTTC. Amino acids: CASSPQPPGQGGEQYF.

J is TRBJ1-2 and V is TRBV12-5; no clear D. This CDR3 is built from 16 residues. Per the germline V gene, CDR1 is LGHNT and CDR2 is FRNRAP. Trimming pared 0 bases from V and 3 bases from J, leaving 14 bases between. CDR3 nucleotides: TGTGCTAGTGGTTTGGTAATCGGTAGGTCTTACTATGGCTACACCTTC. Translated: CASGLVIGRSYYGYTF.

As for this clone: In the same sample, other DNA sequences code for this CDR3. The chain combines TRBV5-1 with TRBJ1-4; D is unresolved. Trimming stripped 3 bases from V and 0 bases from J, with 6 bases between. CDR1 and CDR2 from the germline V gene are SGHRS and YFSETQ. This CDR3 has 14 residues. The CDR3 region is CASSSTATNEKLFF. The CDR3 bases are TGCGCCAGCAGCTCGACCGCAACTAATGAAAAACTGTTTTTT. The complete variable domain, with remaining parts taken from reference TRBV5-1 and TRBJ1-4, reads KAGVTQTPRYLIKTRGQQVTLSCSPISGHRSVSWYQQTPGQGLQFLFEYFSETQRNKGNFPGRFSGRQFSNSRSEMNVSTLELGDSALYLCASSSTATNEKLFFGSGTQLSVL.

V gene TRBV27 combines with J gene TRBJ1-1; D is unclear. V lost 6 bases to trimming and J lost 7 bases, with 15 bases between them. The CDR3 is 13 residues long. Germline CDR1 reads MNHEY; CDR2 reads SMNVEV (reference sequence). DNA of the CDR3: TGTGCCAGCAGCTTCGTCCCGAATTATGAAGCTTTCTTT. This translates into CASSFVPNYEAFF.

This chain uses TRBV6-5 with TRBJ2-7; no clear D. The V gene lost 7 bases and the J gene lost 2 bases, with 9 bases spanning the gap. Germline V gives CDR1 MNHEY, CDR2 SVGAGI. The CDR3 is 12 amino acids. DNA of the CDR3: TGTGCCAGCACGAAAGGGACCTACGAGCAGTACTTC. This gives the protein CASTKGTYEQYF.

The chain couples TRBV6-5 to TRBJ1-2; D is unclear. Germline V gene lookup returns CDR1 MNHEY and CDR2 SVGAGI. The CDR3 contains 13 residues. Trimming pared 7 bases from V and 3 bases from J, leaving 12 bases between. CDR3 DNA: TGTGCCAGCACGGGCACCTACTACTATGGCTACACCTTC. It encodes CASTGTYYYGYTF.

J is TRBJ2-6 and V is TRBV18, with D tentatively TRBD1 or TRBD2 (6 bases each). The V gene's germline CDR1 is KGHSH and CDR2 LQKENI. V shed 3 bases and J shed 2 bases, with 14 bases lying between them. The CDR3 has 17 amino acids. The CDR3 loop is CASSPLVRGPGANVLTF. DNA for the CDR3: TGTGCCAGCTCACCCCTGGTCCGGGGGCCTGGGGCCAACGTCCTGACTTTC. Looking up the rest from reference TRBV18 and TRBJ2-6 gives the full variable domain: NAGVMQNPRHLVRRRGQEARLRCSPMKGHSHVYWYRQLPEEGLKFMVYLQKENIIDESGMPKERFSAEFPKEGPSILRIQQVVRGDSAAYFCASSPLVRGPGANVLTFGAGSRLTVL.